This TCR beta chain was recorded in a study of cytomegalovirus exposure and HLA in healthy donors. Turning to this clone: Its cognate antigen is unknown.

PCR amplification relied on 60 Vbeta primers (plus 13 Jbeta primers). The table came from immunoSEQ multiplex PCR; TCRdb's copy has only in-frame clones and leaves some out. Among approximately 170,000 clones, 68% were seen once, and the ten largest hold approximately 1.5%. Regarding donors, all were healthy bone marrow donors. Overall study findings and caveats: Investigators reported around 150 TCR beta chains as tied to cytomegalovirus. Within the data, a cluster of highly shared sequence variants was likely a sequencing artifact. A classifier reportedly called cytomegalovirus status with high sensitivity and specificity.

The sequenced sample consisted of PBMCs. The source of this sequence is a man aged 50-59 years in good health and CMV-seronegative.

CDR3 sequence: CASSPRLAPNTGELFF. CDR3 DNA sequence: TGTGCCAGCAGCCCTCGACTAGCGCCTAACACCGGGGAGCTGTTTTTT. This sequence joins TRBV7-2 and TRBJ2-2; TRBD2 matches 8 bases. V trimming: 5 bases; J trimming: 2 bases; junction bases outside the gene matches: 7. Germline V CDR1 and CDR2: SGHTA, FQGNSA. CDR3 length: 16 residues. Full variable domain (remainder filled in from reference TRBV7-2 and TRBJ2-2): GAGVSQSPSNKVTEKGKDVELRCDPISGHTALYWYRQSLGQGLEFLIYFQGNSAPDKSGLPSDRFSAERTGGSVSTLTIQRTQQEDSAVYLCASSPRLAPNTGELFFGEGSRLTVL.